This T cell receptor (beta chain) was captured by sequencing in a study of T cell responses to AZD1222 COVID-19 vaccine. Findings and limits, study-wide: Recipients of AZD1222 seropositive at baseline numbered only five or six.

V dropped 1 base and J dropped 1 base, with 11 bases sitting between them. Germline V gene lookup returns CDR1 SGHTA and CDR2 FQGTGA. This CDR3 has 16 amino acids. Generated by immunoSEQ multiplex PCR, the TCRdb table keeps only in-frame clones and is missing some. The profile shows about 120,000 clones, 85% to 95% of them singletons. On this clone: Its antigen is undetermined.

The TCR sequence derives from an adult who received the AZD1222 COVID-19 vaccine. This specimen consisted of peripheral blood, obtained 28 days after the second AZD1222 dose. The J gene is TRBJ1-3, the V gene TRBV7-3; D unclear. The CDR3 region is CASSLSPTSSGNTIYF. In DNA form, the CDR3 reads TGTGCCAGCAGCTTAAGCCCTACTTCGTCTGGAAACACCATATATTTT.